This record concerns one T cell receptor (beta chain) sequence. Its specificity is unknown. cDNA libraries for TCR beta contained unique molecular identifiers. TCRdb fed the PCR reads into MiXCR, producing one record per CDR3 protein. The data show some 890,000 distinct CDR3 sequences, with roughly 50% seen just once and over 4% held by the top ten. The data originate from a study of post-analysis software for immune sequencing data. As for the study in general: Both relapsing-remitting and secondary progressive multiple sclerosis featured among the disease courses, as did progressive-relapsing multiple sclerosis. Study-level points and caveats: Controls had lower frequencies than patients of about 5 TRBV segments, which included TRBV5-6, TRBV5-1 and TRBV20-1.

Trimming cost V 5 bases and J 4 bases, with 20 bases left between them. Germline assignment: CDR1 DFQATT and CDR2 SNEGSKA (reference sequence). The CDR3 has 15 amino acids. This receptor was taken from a girl between 10 and 17 years old with multiple sclerosis. J is TRBJ2-5 and V is TRBV20-1; D may be TRBD2 (5 bases). The source material was blood. The CDR3 region has the DNA TGCAGTGCTCCAACACCGGGAATTAGAAGAGAGACCCAGTACTTC. The encoded protein is CSAPTPGIRRETQYF.